This TCR beta chain was identified during a study of blood T cell repertoires in COVID-19. The table came from immunoSEQ multiplex PCR; TCRdb's copy has only in-frame clones and leaves some out. Of hundreds of thousands of clones listed, roughly 83% were seen once; the top ten hold approximately 2.1%. Ages ranged from about 18 to 89 years, with residence in about 23 US areas. Participant-reported clinical history was the basis for cohort assignment. This clone occurred a few times. The CDR3 extends over 16 amino acids. Deletions cut 6 bases from V and 2 bases from J, with 19 bases between. Germline V gives CDR1 LNHDA, CDR2 SQIVND (reference sequence).

Sequenced input: PBMCs or T cells enriched from blood (not recorded which). This receptor was taken from a woman aged 45-65 years who had recovered from COVID-19. This chain joins TRBV19 and TRBJ1-2; a weak D match, TRBD1 (6 bases). This chain's CDR3 is CASRDPGTLRNYGYTF. The CDR3 coding sequence is TGTGCCAGTAGAGACCCCGGGACACTACGGAACTATGGCTACACCTTC. Combining the CDR3 with reference TRBV19 and TRBJ1-2 gives the whole variable domain DGGITQSPKYLFRKEGQNVTLSCEQNLNHDAMYWYRQDPGQGLRLIYYSQIVNDFQKGDIAEGYSVSREKKESFPLTVTSAQKNPTAFYLCASRDPGTLRNYGYTFGSGTRLTVV.